This T cell receptor beta chain was documented in a study of tumor-infiltrating lymphocytes in localized non-small cell lung cancer. General observations from the study: Technical variation could not be separated from intratumor heterogeneity here.

Germline-derived CDR1 and CDR2 are GTSNPN and SVGIG (reference sequence). The CDR3 consists of 13 residues. V dropped 2 bases and J dropped 4 bases, with 11 bases sitting between them. The data were produced by immunoSEQ multiplex PCR, yet TCRdb's version contains in-frame clones alone and is incomplete. The sample includes about 5,100 clones, roughly three fifths seen only once; the top ten take around 61%. Worth noting for this clone: Its antigen remains unknown.

The V gene is TRBV30, the J gene TRBJ2-5; possible D gene TRBD2, 5 bases. The sequencing input was lung tumor tissue. This TCR came from a human donor with non-small cell lung cancer. CDR3 nucleotide sequence: TGTGCCTGGAGTAAGAGGGAAGGAGAGACCCAGTACTTC. Translation: CAWSKREGETQYF.